Listed here are 28 T cell receptor beta chains from one sample, sequenced in a study of T cell responses to AZD1222 COVID-19 vaccine. Sequenced by immunoSEQ multiplex PCR; TCRdb stores in-frame clones only, minus some. The table lists around 150,000 clones, less than 95% of them singletons. The sequencing used peripheral blood, collected on day 0 of AZD1222 vaccination. The receptors originated from an adult in good health.

V usage is TRBV2 and J usage is TRBJ1-2; the D gene is possibly TRBD1 (5 bases). The V gene lost 6 bases and the J gene lost 1 base, with 9 bases spanning the gap. CDR3 size: 13 residues. The germline V gene has CDR1 SNHLY and CDR2 FYNNEI. The CDR3 coding sequence is TGTGCCAGCAGGGACATACTTAACTATGGCTACACCTTC. Protein sequence: CASRDILNYGYTF.

V usage is TRBV7-8 and J usage is TRBJ1-5, with D hard to call. The CDR3 consists of 16 residues. Deletions cut 2 bases from V and 0 bases from J, with 11 bases between. CDR1 SGHVS and CDR2 FQNEAQ come from the germline V gene. CDR3 protein: CASSLKTVPSNQPQHF. In nucleotides, the CDR3 is TGTGCCAGCAGCTTAAAAACGGTTCCTAGCAATCAGCCCCAGCATTTT.

With respect to this clone: Other DNA sequences in this specimen translate into the identical CDR3. This chain uses TRBV20-1 with TRBJ1-1; no reliable D call. The germline V gene encodes CDR1 DFQATT and CDR2 SNEGSKA (reference sequence). This CDR3 is built from 11 residues. V lost 3 bases, J lost 1 base, and 3 bases lay in between. This chain's CDR3 is CSARQNTEAFF. The DNA for the CDR3 is TGCAGTGCTAGGCAGAACACTGAAGCTTTCTTT.

The V and J genes are TRBV12-3 or TRBV12-4 and TRBJ1-5, with a tentative D call TRBD1 (5 bases). V lost 7 bases, J lost 7 bases, and 11 bases lay in between. This CDR3 has 12 residues. CDR3 DNA sequence: TGTGCCAGCACCCATTACAGGCAGCCCCAGCATTTT. Its protein product is CASTHYRQPQHF.

J is TRBJ1-1 and V is TRBV4-1; D perhaps matches TRBD1 (5 bases). Germline-derived CDR1 and CDR2 are MGHRA and YSYEKL. The CDR3 length is 15 residues. Trimming removed 6 bases from V and 3 bases from J, with 17 bases in between. The CDR3 protein is CASSLNPTGDTEAFF. CDR3 DNA: TGCGCCAGCAGTCTAAATCCTACAGGCGACACTGAAGCTTTCTTT.

This chain joins TRBV6-1 and TRBJ1-2; D is perhaps TRBD1 (5 bases). Trimming removed 1 base from V and 4 bases from J, with 13 bases in between. The CDR3 extends over 15 amino acids. Germline V gene data show CDR1 as MNHNS and CDR2 as SASEGT. DNA for the CDR3: TGTGCCAGCAGTGAAGGCGGGGCCCAATTCTATGGCTACACCTTC. It is translated as CASSEGGAQFYGYTF.

In DNA, the CDR3 is TGTGCCAGCCGGGACGGAGGTGATGGCTACACCTTC. This encodes CASRDGGDGYTF. This rearrangement joins TRBV6-5 to TRBJ1-2; possibly TRBD1 for D (5 bases). The V end lost 8 bases, the J end lost 6 bases, and 13 bases lay between the germline ends. The CDR3 sequence is 12 residues long. The germline V gene has CDR1 MNHEY and CDR2 SVGAGI.

The chain recombines TRBV6-1 with TRBJ2-3; the D call may be TRBD1 or TRBD2 (5 bases each). CDR1 MNHNS and CDR2 SASEGT come from the germline V gene. Trimming left V 1 base short and J 1 base short, with 15 bases between. The CDR3 length is 17 residues. The CDR3 DNA is TGTGCCAGCAGTGAAGTCGGGTCGAGAGGGGGCACAGATACGCAGTATTTT. This translates into CASSEVGSRGGTDTQYF.

This clone was counted a single time. The chain is built from TRBV6-4 and TRBJ2-1; 8 bases fit TRBD2. This CDR3 is 13 amino acids long. Trimming removed 2 bases from V and 9 bases from J; junction bases left unmatched: 3. The germline V gene has CDR1 MRHNA and CDR2 SNTAGT. The CDR3 DNA reads as TGTGCCAGCAGTGACGGGCTAGCGGGTGAGCAGTTCTTC. This translates into CASSDGLAGEQFF.

Here the CDR3 DNA reads TGTGCCAGCAGTGACTCGATGCAGGGCCACTCGAACACCGGGGAGCTGTTTTTT. It is translated as CASSDSMQGHSNTGELFF. This chain links TRBV6-4 with TRBJ2-2; a possible D gene is TRBD1 (5 bases). The V gene lost 0 bases and the J gene lost 0 bases, with 14 bases spanning the gap. This CDR3 has 18 residues. CDR1 and CDR2 from the germline V gene are MRHNA and SNTAGT.

The V call is TRBV18, the J call TRBJ2-2, with D tentatively TRBD1 (6 bases). The V and J ends lost 1 base and 6 bases respectively, with 9 bases between them. The CDR3 is 14 residues long. Germline V gene sequence: CDR1 KGHSH, CDR2 LQKENI. CDR3 residues: CASSPRTGSGELFF. CDR3 DNA sequence: TGTGCCAGCTCACCACGCACAGGGTCCGGGGAGCTGTTTTTT.

The chain uses TRBV29-1 and TRBJ1-2, with D unclear. Germline lookup yields CDR1 SQVTM and CDR2 ANQGSEA. The CDR3 runs 12 residues. Trimming took off 6 bases at V and 8 bases at J, with 16 bases between the two ends. In DNA, the CDR3 is TGCAGCGTCGACGTGGAAAGCTACGGCTACACCTTC. It is translated as CSVDVESYGYTF.

The rearrangement uses TRBV5-4 and TRBJ2-3; 8 bases match TRBD2. V dropped 0 bases and J dropped 2; count of bases not matched to a gene: 11. The CDR3 has 18 amino acids. Germline values: CDR1 SGHNT, CDR2 YYREEE (reference sequence). CDR3 protein: CASSLEAGGPLSTDTQYF. The CDR3 DNA is TGTGCCAGCAGCTTGGAGGCGGGGGGCCCTCTTTCCACAGATACGCAGTATTTT.

This chain uses TRBV6-6 with TRBJ2-1; 9 positions agree with TRBD2. The germline V gene encodes CDR1 MNHNY and CDR2 SVGAGI (reference sequence). The ends lost 1 base at V and 4 bases at J; junction bases unmatched: 5. CDR3 length: 16 amino acids. CDR3 DNA: TGTGCCAGCAGTTACTATCCTAGCGGGACTTACAATGAGCAGTTCTTC. The encoded protein is CASSYYPSGTYNEQFF.

This rearrangement joins TRBV5-6 to TRBJ2-1; unclear D gene. This CDR3 spans 11 amino acids. With 6 bases removed from V and 10 bases from J, the gap between germline ends came to 11 bases. Per germline, CDR1 SGHDT and CDR2 YYEEEE. The CDR3 spells CASMNPHEQFF. In DNA form, the CDR3 reads TGTGCCAGCATGAATCCACACGAGCAGTTCTTC.

This chain connects TRBV2 to TRBJ1-3, with D possibly matching TRBD1 (6 bases). The V and J ends lost 8 bases and 2 bases respectively, with 10 bases between them. The germline V gene has CDR1 SNHLY and CDR2 FYNNEI. CDR3 length: 13 residues. For the CDR3, the DNA is TGTGCCAGCTCAGGGGTTGCTGGAAACACCATATATTTT. Protein: CASSGVAGNTIYF.

V is TRBV12-3 or TRBV12-4 and J is TRBJ1-1, with 8 bases fitting TRBD1. CDR3 length equals 13 residues. V was clipped by 5 bases and J by 10 bases; unmatched bases: 9. CDR3 sequence: CASSQQTGVGAFF. CDR3 coding DNA: TGTGCCAGCAGTCAACAGACAGGGGTGGGAGCTTTCTTT.

The chain uses TRBV12-3 or TRBV12-4 and TRBJ2-5; TRBD1 is a possible D gene (6 bases). The CDR3 sequence is 13 residues long. The ends were cut back, 6 bases at V and 2 bases at J, with 10 bases in the middle. The CDR3 loop reads CASRVDSQETQYF. The CDR3 DNA reads as TGTGCCAGCAGGGTGGACAGTCAAGAGACCCAGTACTTC.

The chain couples TRBV13 to TRBJ2-1; 8 bases fit TRBD1. The CDR3 totals 15 residues. Trimming at V came to 2 bases and at J to 7 bases, leaving 7 bases not matched to a gene. Germline V gene data show CDR1 as PRHDT and CDR2 as FYEKMQ (reference sequence). CDR3 DNA: TGTGCCAGCAGCTTACCGCGGACAGGGCGGAATGAGCAGTTCTTC. It encodes CASSLPRTGRNEQFF.

This sequence joins TRBV27 and TRBJ2-5; TRBD2 matches 8 bases. Germline CDR1 reads MNHEY; CDR2 reads SMNVEV (reference sequence). CDR3 length: 15 residues. J was trimmed by 5 bases and V by 5 bases; bases with no gene match: 10. CDR3 sequence reads: CASSRLAGRGETQYF. CDR3 nucleotides: TGTGCCAGCAGTCGATTAGCGGGGCGGGGGGAGACCCAGTACTTC.

CDR3 nucleotides: TGTGCCAGCAGCTTACCCGACTCCTTAGAGAACACTGAAGCTTTCTTT. It translates to CASSLPDSLENTEAFF. The rearrangement uses TRBV7-9 and TRBJ1-1, with unresolved D. The CDR3 consists of 16 residues. Germline V gene data show CDR1 as SEHNR and CDR2 as FQNEAQ (reference sequence). Trimming cost V 2 bases and J 1 base, with 14 bases left between them. Full variable domain (remainder filled in from reference TRBV7-9 and TRBJ1-1): DTGVSQNPRHKITKRGQNVTFRCDPISEHNRLYWYRQTLGQGPEFLTYFQNEAQLEKSRLLSDRFSAERPKGSFSTLEIQRTEQGDSAMYLCASSLPDSLENTEAFFGQGTRLTVV.

The V and J genes are TRBV7-9 and TRBJ1-2, with TRBD1 matching 9 bases. The junction had 4 bases not matched to a gene; V was cut back by 1 base and J by 4 bases. The CDR3 extends over 15 amino acids. Germline-derived CDR1 and CDR2 are SEHNR and FQNEAQ (reference sequence). CDR3 in amino acids: CASSLGGQGFYGYTF. The CDR3 region has the DNA TGTGCCAGCAGCTTAGGAGGACAGGGGTTCTATGGCTACACCTTC. Together with reference TRBV7-9 and TRBJ1-2, the CDR3 gives the full variable domain: DTGVSQNPRHKITKRGQNVTFRCDPISEHNRLYWYRQTLGQGPEFLTYFQNEAQLEKSRLLSDRFSAERPKGSFSTLEIQRTEQGDSAMYLCASSLGGQGFYGYTFGSGTRLTVV.

The V call is TRBV15, the J call TRBJ1-4; D remains unclear. The CDR3 has 11 amino acids. The V and J ends lost 6 bases and 8 bases respectively, with 7 bases between them. CDR1 is LNHNV and CDR2 is YYDKDF in the germline V gene (reference sequence). In nucleotides, the CDR3 is TGTGCCACCAGTGACGACGAAAAACTGTTTTTT. Protein product: CATSDDEKLFF.

J is TRBJ1-5 and V is TRBV2; tentatively, D is TRBD1 (5 bases). The CDR3 has 17 residues. V dropped 6 bases and J dropped 1 base, with 19 bases sitting between them. In germline, CDR1 is SNHLY, CDR2 FYNNEI. The CDR3 here is CASRESSGRGSNQPQHF. In DNA, the CDR3 is TGTGCCAGCAGGGAATCAAGCGGGCGGGGGAGCAATCAGCCCCAGCATTTT.

The genes are TRBV7-9 and TRBJ2-1, with D possibly matching TRBD1 (5 bases). Trimming took off 5 bases at V and 9 bases at J, with 11 bases between the two ends. Germline loops: CDR1 SEHNR, CDR2 FQNEAQ (reference sequence). The CDR3 consists of 12 residues. CDR3 loop: CASSRDSSEQFF. The CDR3 nucleotides are TGTGCCAGCAGCCGAGACAGTTCTGAGCAGTTCTTC.

This rearrangement joins TRBV7-2 to TRBJ2-2, with 8 bases fitting TRBD1. The CDR3 runs to 15 residues. The J segment lost 3 bases and the V segment lost 5 bases, leaving 5 bases of the junction unmatched. Per germline, CDR1 SGHTA and CDR2 FQGNSA. The CDR3, as DNA: TGTGCCAGCAGCGCCCGGACAGGGTACACCGGGGAGCTGTTTTTT. Its translation: CASSARTGYTGELFF.

The CDR3 loop reads CAWSLGWGGNTIYF. The CDR3 DNA follows: TGTGCCTGGAGTTTAGGGTGGGGGGGAAACACCATATATTTT. The V and J genes are TRBV30 and TRBJ1-3; D is possibly TRBD1 (5 bases). The CDR3 loop spans 14 amino acids. Trimming cost V 2 bases and J 4 bases, with 12 bases left between them. CDR1 and CDR2 (germline): GTSNPN, SVGIG (reference sequence).

The chain employs TRBV7-8 and TRBJ2-7; TRBD2 aligns across 12 bases. The length of the CDR3 is 14 residues. Per germline, CDR1 SGHVS and CDR2 FQNEAQ. Trimming at V came to 5 bases and at J to 6 bases, leaving 5 bases not matched to a gene. The DNA of the CDR3 is TGTGCCAGCAGCGCCCGACTAGCGGGGGCCGAGCAGTACGTC. This gives the protein CASSARLAGAEQYV.